This passage covers 23 T cell receptor beta chains from one sample sequenced in a study of blood T cell repertoires in COVID-19. TCRdb keeps only in-frame clones here, not all; method: immunoSEQ multiplex PCR. The sample contains around 60,000 clones, 65% to 90% of which appear only once. Specimen: peripheral blood. The receptor set was obtained from a man between 45 and 60 years old with COVID-19, enrolled during active disease.

CDR3 DNA: TGTGCCAGCAGTTCCCAGGGGGACCCTGGGGCCAACGTCCTGACTTTC. This codes for CASSSQGDPGANVLTF. The chain has TRBV28 and TRBJ2-6, with 7 bases lining up with TRBD1. The CDR3 extends over 16 amino acids. V lost 4 bases, J lost 2 bases, and 5 bases stayed unmatched. Germline V CDR1 and CDR2: MDHEN, SYDVKM.

The rearrangement links TRBV7-2 to TRBJ2-5; 14 bases align to TRBD2. V trimming: 5 bases; J trimming: 2 bases; junction bases outside the gene matches: 10. The CDR3 runs 18 residues. Germline loops: CDR1 SGHTA, CDR2 FQGNSA. The CDR3 bases are TGTGCCAGCAGCCCCCGACTAGCGGGAGGGCCCGGGCAAGAGACCCAGTACTTC. This translates into CASSPRLAGGPGQETQYF.

The V gene is TRBV4-3, the J gene TRBJ2-3; D remains ambiguous. The CDR3 length is 15 residues. Trimming left V 3 bases short and J 0 bases short, with 10 bases between. Germline V gene lookup returns CDR1 LGHNA and CDR2 YSLEER. The CDR3 sequence: CASSQLPRSTDTQYF. The CDR3 DNA sequence: TGCGCCAGCAGCCAGCTACCGAGAAGCACAGATACGCAGTATTTT.

The chain couples TRBV7-9 to TRBJ2-1; D gene uncertain. Trimming pared 3 bases from V and 11 bases from J, leaving 11 bases between. Germline V CDR1 and CDR2: SEHNR, FQNEAQ (reference sequence). This CDR3 is built from 12 residues. Here the CDR3 reads CASSFTGSKQFF. As DNA, the CDR3 is TGTGCCAGCAGCTTCACCGGGTCTAAGCAGTTCTTC.

This chain's CDR3 is CASSQDGNRRVNTEAFF. For the CDR3, the DNA is TGCGCCAGCAGCCAAGATGGCAACCGCAGGGTGAACACTGAAGCTTTCTTT. The rearrangement links TRBV4-3 to TRBJ1-1; possibly TRBD1 for D (5 bases). Trimming left V 0 bases short and J 0 bases short, with 14 bases between. The CDR3 length is 17 residues. Germline CDR1 is LGHNA and CDR2 is YSLEER.

CDR3 protein: CASSLVAQVIYEQYF. CDR3 bases: TGTGCCAGCAGCTTAGTCGCACAGGTGATCTACGAGCAGTACTTC. The V and J genes are TRBV11-2 and TRBJ2-7; tentative D call: TRBD1 (5 bases). CDR3 length equals 15 residues. Trimming removed 1 base from V and 3 bases from J, with 13 bases in between. From germline, CDR1 is SGHAT and CDR2 FQNNGV. The full variable domain, with the rest looked up from reference TRBV11-2 and TRBJ2-7, is EAGVAQSPRYKIIEKRQSVAFWCNPISGHATLYWYQQILGQGPKLLIQFQNNGVVDDSQLPKDRFSAERLKGVDSTLKIQPAKLEDSAVYLCASSLVAQVIYEQYFGPGTRLTVT.

The chain has TRBV5-1 and TRBJ1-1; D may be TRBD1 (6 bases). V lost 0 bases to trimming and J lost 0 bases, with 6 bases between them. CDR3 length: 14 residues. CDR1 SGHRS and CDR2 YFSETQ come from the germline V gene. As DNA, the CDR3 is TGCGCCAGCAGCTTGGGGACAGTGAACACTGAAGCTTTCTTT. Translated, it gives CASSLGTVNTEAFF.

This clone came up a few times. This chain uses TRBV7-3 with TRBJ2-1, with 9 bases aligning to TRBD1. The CDR3 is 14 residues long. Trimming took 4 bases from V and 9 from J; bases not matched to a gene: 7. Germline CDR1 is SGHTA and CDR2 is FQGTGA. The CDR3 nucleotides are TGTGCCAGCAGCTCGGACAGGGGTGTTGGTGAGCAGTTCTTC. It translates to CASSSDRGVGEQFF.

This clone was observed a single time. V is TRBV6-4 and J is TRBJ1-2, with TRBD1 matching 11 bases. This CDR3 is built from 14 residues. From germline, CDR1 is MRHNA and CDR2 SNTAGT. The V segment lost 2 bases and the J segment 4 bases; nucleotides outside the gene matches: 0. The CDR3 region has the DNA TGTGCCAGCAGTGACGGGACAGGGGGCTATGGCTACACCTTC. Its translation: CASSDGTGGYGYTF.

The chain is built from TRBV28 and TRBJ2-3; perhaps TRBD1 as D (5 bases). CDR1 is MDHEN and CDR2 is SYDVKM in the germline V gene. This CDR3 is built from 16 residues. V lost 3 bases to trimming and J lost 0 bases, with 13 bases between them. CDR3 in amino acids: CASSFRQGSSTDTQYF. As DNA, the CDR3 is TGTGCCAGCAGTTTCCGTCAGGGCAGTAGCACAGATACGCAGTATTTT.

The rearrangement links TRBV21-1 to TRBJ1-1. TRBV21-1 is flagged as a pseudogene. The CDR3 runs 18 residues. CDR3 sequence reads: CPTSNGGRGGIGNTEAFF. CDR3 nucleotide sequence: TGTCCCACCAGCAACGGGGGCCGGGGGGGTATAGGGAACACTGAAGCTTTCTTT.

The chain has TRBV2 and TRBJ1-4; 10 nucleotides match TRBD1. The V and J ends lost 6 bases and 8 bases, in that order; junction bases with no gene match: 12. From germline, CDR1 is SNHLY and CDR2 FYNNEI. The CDR3 has 16 amino acids. CDR3 amino acids: CASRGTGVYSTEKLFF. CDR3 DNA: TGTGCCAGCAGGGGGACAGGGGTGTACTCAACGGAAAAACTGTTTTTT.

The chain joins TRBV7-2 to TRBJ2-1; 8 bases map to TRBD2. The CDR3 covers 17 residues. J lost 9 bases, V lost 3 bases, and 16 bases had no gene match. The germline V gene encodes CDR1 SGHTA and CDR2 FQGNSA. The CDR3 nucleotides are TGTGCCAGCAGCTTCCTCAATCCGGGAGGGCCGATATCTGAGCAGTTCTTC. As protein: CASSFLNPGGPISEQFF.

The chain recombines TRBV6-1 with TRBJ1-4, with TRBD1 matching 7 bases. V lost 1 base and J lost 11; bases outside the gene matches: 4. CDR3 length: 13 amino acids. Germline V gives CDR1 MNHNS, CDR2 SASEGT. The CDR3 DNA reads as TGTGCCAGCAGTGAAGGACAGGGTAGGAAACTGTTTTTT. Protein sequence: CASSEGQGRKLFF.

This clone was counted a few times. The rearrangement uses TRBV2 and TRBJ1-5; D not resolved. The V and J ends lost 6 bases and 4 bases respectively, with 13 bases between them. This CDR3 is built from 14 residues. Germline CDR1 SNHLY, CDR2 FYNNEI. CDR3 DNA sequence: TGTGCCAGCAGGGAGGTACTACGGAATCAGCCCCAGCATTTT. This encodes CASREVLRNQPQHF.

CDR3: CASSPDRDYEQYF. The CDR3 DNA reads as TGTGCCAGCAGTCCCGACAGGGACTACGAGCAGTACTTC. The chain uses TRBV28 and TRBJ2-7, with 7 bases lining up with TRBD1. The CDR3 extends over 13 amino acids. Germline V gene data show CDR1 as MDHEN and CDR2 as SYDVKM. V was pared by 5 bases and J by 3 bases, with 4 bases of the junction left unmatched.

This clone was found a few times. V is TRBV6-5 and J is TRBJ1-2, with 9 bases matching TRBD1. V gave up 6 bases and J gave up 3 bases; unmatched junction bases: 5. The CDR3 runs 14 residues. CDR1 MNHEY and CDR2 SVGAGI come from the germline V gene. The CDR3 reads CASRPGQGHYGYTF. The CDR3 DNA reads as TGTGCCAGCAGACCGGGACAGGGTCACTATGGCTACACCTTC.

The chain employs TRBV25-1 and TRBJ2-4; TRBD1 matches 11 bases. The V segment lost 4 bases and the J segment 4 bases; nucleotides outside the gene matches: 3. Germline assignment: CDR1 MGHDK and CDR2 SYGVNS. This CDR3 is built from 15 residues. CDR3 region: CASSVRDRGKNIQYF. The CDR3 bases are TGTGCCAGCAGTGTACGGGACAGGGGGAAAAACATTCAGTACTTC.

Here the CDR3 DNA reads TGTGCCAGCAGTTACTCGAGGGACAGTCAAGAGACCCAGTACTTC. Translating gives CASSYSRDSQETQYF. V is TRBV6-5 and J is TRBJ2-5; 7 bases are a match to TRBD1. Trimming cost V 0 bases and J 2 bases; bases outside gene matches: 3. CDR1 is MNHEY, CDR2 SVGAGI, per germline. The CDR3 extends over 15 amino acids.

The rearrangement links TRBV30 to TRBJ1-3; the match to TRBD1 covers 9 bases. CDR1 is GTSNPN and CDR2 is SVGIG in the germline V gene (reference sequence). The CDR3 is 15 amino acids. The V gene end was trimmed by 2 bases and the J gene end by 3 bases; junction bases not matched to a gene: 5. CDR3 nucleotide sequence: TGTGCCTGGAGTCAACAGGGGGCTGGTGGAAACACCATATATTTT. Translating it yields CAWSQQGAGGNTIYF. Full variable domain (missing parts from reference TRBV30 and TRBJ1-3): SQTIHQWPATLVQPVGSPLSLECTVEGTSNPNLYWYRQAAGRGLQLLFYSVGIGQISSEVPQNLSASRPQDRQFILSSKKLLLSDSGFYLCAWSQQGAGGNTIYFGEGSWLTVV.

Only one count was recorded for this clone. The chain links TRBV18 to TRBJ2-5, with 7 bases lining up with TRBD1. CDR3 length: 14 residues. V lost 6 bases, J lost 1 base, and 5 bases stayed unmatched. The germline gives CDR1 KGHSH, CDR2 LQKENI. The CDR3 DNA sequence: TGTGCCAGCTCGCCGACAGGGCTCCAAGAGACCCAGTACTTC. Protein product: CASSPTGLQETQYF.

The chain employs TRBV27 and TRBJ2-3; D may be TRBD1 (5 bases). Germline V gene lookup returns CDR1 MNHEY and CDR2 SMNVEV (reference sequence). CDR3 size: 18 residues. The ends were cut back, 2 bases at V and 6 bases at J, with 24 bases in the middle. CDR3: CASSLNPPTVGVGDTQYF. CDR3 DNA: TGTGCCAGCAGTTTAAACCCCCCGACGGTAGGGGTCGGGGATACGCAGTATTTT.

This clone turned up a few times. The gene calls are TRBV4-1 and TRBJ2-1; 15 bases align to TRBD2. V lost 5 bases to trimming and J lost 9 bases; unmatched junction nucleotides: 5. CDR1 and CDR2 from the germline V gene are MGHRA and YSYEKL. This CDR3 has 15 amino acids. The chain's CDR3 is CASSTGLAGGSEQFF. CDR3 coding DNA: TGCGCCAGCAGCACGGGACTAGCGGGAGGTAGTGAGCAGTTCTTC.